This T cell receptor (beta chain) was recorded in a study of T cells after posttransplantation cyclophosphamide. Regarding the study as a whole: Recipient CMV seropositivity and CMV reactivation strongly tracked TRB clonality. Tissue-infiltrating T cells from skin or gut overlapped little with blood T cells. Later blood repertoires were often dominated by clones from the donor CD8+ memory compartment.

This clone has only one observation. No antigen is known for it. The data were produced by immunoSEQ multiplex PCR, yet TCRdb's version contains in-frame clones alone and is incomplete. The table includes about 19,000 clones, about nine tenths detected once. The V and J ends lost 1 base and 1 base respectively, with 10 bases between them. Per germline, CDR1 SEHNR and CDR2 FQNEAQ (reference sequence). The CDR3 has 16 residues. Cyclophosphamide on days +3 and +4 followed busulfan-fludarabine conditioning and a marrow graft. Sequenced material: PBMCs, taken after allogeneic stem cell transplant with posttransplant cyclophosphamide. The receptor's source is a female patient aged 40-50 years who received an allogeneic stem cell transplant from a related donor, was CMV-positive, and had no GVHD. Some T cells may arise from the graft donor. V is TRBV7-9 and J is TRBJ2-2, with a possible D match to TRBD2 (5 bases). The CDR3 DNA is TGTGCCAGCAGCTTAGTGGTGGGAGAGAACACCGGGGAGCTGTTTTTT. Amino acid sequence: CASSLVVGENTGELFF.